This TCR beta chain was identified in a study of T cells in Graves' hyperthyroidism and ophthalmopathy. Trimming removed 4 bases from V and 3 bases from J, with 9 bases in between. Germline V lookup: CDR1 LNHDA, CDR2 SQIVND (reference sequence). There are 13 residues in the CDR3. Study conclusions and caveats: For ophthalmopathy, model prediction preceded onset by a median about six months. The authors' 13 V-J model separated ophthalmopathy from stable hyperthyroidism.

On this clonotype itself: The antigen is undetermined.

Amplified regions were TCR beta CDR3 sequences from RNA transcripts. First-round RT-PCR of the TCR CDR3 relied on the HTBI primer set. One entry per CDR3 protein results from TCRdb running MiXCR on the multiplex PCR reads. The table has about 460,000 distinct CDR3 sequences, about 20% seen once. This clonotype was sampled from a woman in her 70s with Graves' ophthalmopathy. The source material was blood. The chain has TRBV19 and TRBJ1-1; D is uncertain. DNA for the CDR3: TGTGCCAGTAGTACAGTTTGGGACACTGAAGCTTTCTTT. It encodes CASSTVWDTEAFF.